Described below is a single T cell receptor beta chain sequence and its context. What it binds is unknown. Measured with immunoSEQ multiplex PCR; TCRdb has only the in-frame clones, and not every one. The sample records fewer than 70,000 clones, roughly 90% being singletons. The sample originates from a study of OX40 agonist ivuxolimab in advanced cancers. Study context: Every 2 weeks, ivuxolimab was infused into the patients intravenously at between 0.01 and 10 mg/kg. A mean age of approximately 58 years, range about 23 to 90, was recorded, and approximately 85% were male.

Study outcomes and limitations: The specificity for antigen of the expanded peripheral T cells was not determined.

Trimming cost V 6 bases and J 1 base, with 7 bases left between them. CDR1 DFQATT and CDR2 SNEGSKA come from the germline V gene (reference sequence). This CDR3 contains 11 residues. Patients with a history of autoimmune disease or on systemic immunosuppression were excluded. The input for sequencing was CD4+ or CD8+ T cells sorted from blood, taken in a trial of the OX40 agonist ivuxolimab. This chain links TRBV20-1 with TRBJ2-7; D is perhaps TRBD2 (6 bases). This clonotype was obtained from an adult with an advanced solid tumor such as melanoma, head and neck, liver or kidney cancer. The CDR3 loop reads CSAEGSYEQYF. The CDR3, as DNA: TGCAGTGCGGAGGGGTCCTACGAGCAGTACTTC.